Listed here are 31 T cell receptor beta chains from one sample, sequenced in a study of blood T cell repertoires in COVID-19. TCRdb keeps only in-frame clones here, not all; method: immunoSEQ multiplex PCR. This sample has 50,000 to 70,000 clones, with roughly 79% found just once. Material: peripheral blood. The receptors stem from a human donor in a cohort sampled during active COVID-19.

V gene TRBV27 combines with J gene TRBJ2-7; D remains ambiguous. CDR1 is MNHEY, CDR2 SMNVEV, per germline (reference sequence). Deletions cut 6 bases from V and 10 bases from J, with 13 bases between. This CDR3 spans 11 amino acids. The CDR3 protein is CASRSQVIQYF. DNA of the CDR3: TGTGCCAGCAGAAGTCAGGTTATACAGTACTTC.

The rearrangement uses TRBV7-9 and TRBJ2-5; the D gene is possibly TRBD1 (5 bases). V was cut by 5 bases and J by 1 base, with 8 bases left in between. CDR1 is SEHNR, CDR2 FQNEAQ, per germline (reference sequence). The length of the CDR3 is 13 residues. CDR3 region: CASSPTVQETQYF. CDR3 DNA: TGTGCCAGCAGCCCGACAGTCCAAGAGACCCAGTACTTC. Full variable domain (rest looked up from reference TRBV7-9 and TRBJ2-5): DTGVSQNPRHKITKRGQNVTFRCDPISEHNRLYWYRQTLGQGPEFLTYFQNEAQLEKSRLLSDRFSAERPKGSFSTLEIQRTEQGDSAMYLCASSPTVQETQYFGPGTRLLVL.

The chain carries TRBV12-3 or TRBV12-4 and TRBJ2-7; TRBD2 might be the D (6 bases). The V end lost 5 bases, the J end lost 7 bases, and 15 bases lay between the germline ends. The CDR3 covers 13 residues. CDR3 in DNA: TGTGCCAGCAGTCGGGGACTGTCCGGAGAGCAGTACTTC. Its translation: CASSRGLSGEQYF.

Here the CDR3 reads CSARGGDYEQYF. CDR3 nucleotide sequence: TGCAGCGCGAGGGGAGGAGACTACGAGCAGTACTTC. This chain links TRBV29-1 with TRBJ2-7; TRBD2 is a possible D gene (6 bases). The CDR3 length is 12 residues. The V end was cut by 7 bases, the J end by 3 bases, with 13 bases between. The germline gives CDR1 SQVTM, CDR2 ANQGSEA.

Judged by abundance, this clone is medium-sized (0.01 to 0.1%). The chain joins TRBV14 to TRBJ1-1; 9 bases line up with TRBD1. This CDR3 is built from 14 residues. Trimming cost V 1 base and J 6 bases; bases outside gene matches: 3. Germline CDR1 reads SGHDN; CDR2 reads FVKESK. CDR3 sequence (DNA): TGTGCCAGCAGCCAAGCACAGGGGGCCGCTGAAGCTTTCTTT. It is translated as CASSQAQGAAEAFF.

This clone was recorded once. This chain links TRBV28 with TRBJ2-7, with D possibly TRBD2 on 6 matching bases. Looked up from germline, CDR1 is MDHEN and CDR2 is SYDVKM. Between the trimmed V and J ends, which lost 10 bases and 4 bases, there was a span of 17 bases. The CDR3 contains 13 residues. The CDR3: CATGSLGGYEQYF. CDR3 nucleotide sequence: TGTGCCACCGGGTCCCTTGGGGGGTACGAGCAGTACTTC.

The CDR3 reads CASSPREGAYNEQFF. The CDR3 DNA reads as TGTGCCAGCAGCCCCCGAGAGGGGGCCTACAATGAGCAGTTCTTC. The chain carries TRBV7-8 and TRBJ2-1, with a weak D call TRBD1 (6 bases). Trimming removed 5 bases at V and 2 bases at J, with 13 bases between. The CDR3 extends over 15 amino acids. The V gene's germline CDR1 is SGHVS and CDR2 FQNEAQ.

This rearrangement joins TRBV12-3 or TRBV12-4 to TRBJ2-7, with D possibly TRBD2 on 7 matching bases. The CDR3 totals 11 residues. V shed 8 bases and J shed 5 bases, with 10 bases lying between them. CDR3 amino acids: CASAGAHEQYF. The CDR3 nucleotides read TGTGCCAGCGCGGGGGCACACGAGCAGTACTTC.

This clone was picked up a small number of times. The rearrangement uses TRBV4-2 and TRBJ2-4, with 8 bases that match TRBD2. V trimming: 0 bases; J trimming: 3 bases; junction bases outside the gene matches: 4. In germline, CDR1 is LGHNA, CDR2 YNFKEQ. The CDR3 length is 16 residues. The CDR3 bases are TGTGCCAGCAGCCAAGATGGCGGGGGGATCAAAAACATTCAGTACTTC. It yields the protein CASSQDGGGIKNIQYF.

V is TRBV2 and J is TRBJ1-5, with TRBD1 as a possible D gene (5 bases). This CDR3 is built from 15 residues. The ends were cut back, 3 bases at V and 4 bases at J, with 13 bases in the middle. Germline V lookup: CDR1 SNHLY, CDR2 FYNNEI. Here the CDR3 DNA reads TGTGCCAGCAGTGATTGGGGCACATTGAATCAGCCCCAGCATTTT. This encodes CASSDWGTLNQPQHF. Together with reference TRBV2 and TRBJ1-5, the CDR3 gives the full variable domain: EPEVTQTPSHQVTQMGQEVILRCVPISNHLYFYWYRQILGQKVEFLVSFYNNEISEKSEIFDDQFSVERPDGSNFTLKIRSTKLEDSAMYFCASSDWGTLNQPQHFGDGTRLSIL.

The chain combines TRBV3-1 (or the pseudogene TRBV3-2) with TRBJ2-7; possible D gene TRBD1, 6 bases. The germline V and J ends were trimmed by 0 bases and 4 bases, with 19 bases remaining between them. The CDR3 has 17 amino acids. Germline CDR1 LGHDT, CDR2 YNNKEL (reference sequence). CDR3 bases: TGTGCCAGCAGCCAAGATTTGGGGGCCAGATCCGGGTACGAGCAGTACTTC. Translation: CASSQDLGARSGYEQYF.

The chain recombines TRBV18 with TRBJ1-1, with a possible D match to TRBD1 (5 bases). Germline V lookup: CDR1 KGHSH, CDR2 LQKENI. The CDR3 spans 15 residues. Trimming removed 2 bases from V and 0 bases from J, with 10 bases in between. CDR3 protein: CASSPGAGMNTEAFF. The CDR3, as DNA: TGTGCCAGCTCACCAGGGGCAGGGATGAACACTGAAGCTTTCTTT.

The J gene is TRBJ2-7, the V gene TRBV6-5; 8 bases agree with TRBD1. Germline V gene sequence: CDR1 MNHEY, CDR2 SVGAGI. J lost 2 bases, V lost 0 bases, and 3 bases had no gene match. This CDR3 spans 15 amino acids. This CDR3 is CASSYSTGAPYEQYF. As DNA, the CDR3 is TGTGCCAGCAGTTACTCGACAGGGGCGCCCTACGAGCAGTACTTC.

The gene calls are TRBV19 and TRBJ2-2; a possible D gene is TRBD2 (6 bases). In germline, CDR1 is LNHDA, CDR2 SQIVND (reference sequence). Trimming took off 5 bases at V and 0 bases at J, with 7 bases between the two ends. The CDR3 is made up of 14 amino acids. DNA of the CDR3: TGTGCCAGTAGTTGGACTACGAACACCGGGGAGCTGTTTTTT. This translates into CASSWTTNTGELFF. Filled out from reference TRBV19 and TRBJ2-2, the complete variable domain reads DGGITQSPKYLFRKEGQNVTLSCEQNLNHDAMYWYRQDPGQGLRLIYYSQIVNDFQKGDIAEGYSVSREKKESFPLTVTSAQKNPTAFYLCASSWTTNTGELFFGEGSRLTVL.

The rearrangement links TRBV2 to TRBJ1-5; possible D gene TRBD1, 5 bases. The CDR3 length is 15 residues. CDR1 and CDR2 (germline): SNHLY, FYNNEI. The V and J ends lost 0 bases and 3 bases respectively, with 9 bases between them. The CDR3 nucleotides read TGTGCCAGCAGTGAAGCGACAGTAAACAATCAGCCCCAGCATTTT. This gives the protein CASSEATVNNQPQHF.

This chain connects TRBV7-3 to TRBJ2-3; maybe TRBD1 (5 bases). V was shortened by 5 bases and J by 6 bases, with 12 bases between the two germline ends. The CDR3 length is 13 residues. Germline V lookup: CDR1 SGHTA, CDR2 FQGTGA. The CDR3 sequence is CASSIGARDTQYF. DNA of the CDR3: TGTGCCAGCAGCATAGGGGCTCGGGATACGCAGTATTTT. The full variable domain, rest sourced from reference TRBV7-3 and TRBJ2-3, is GAGVSQTPSNKVTEKGKYVELRCDPISGHTALYWYRQSLGQGPEFLIYFQGTGAADDSGLPNDRFFAVRPEGSVSTLKIQRTERGDSAVYLCASSIGARDTQYFGPGTRLTVL.

The chain uses TRBV6-2 or TRBV6-3 and TRBJ2-7; D remains ambiguous. V lost 2 bases and J 4 bases, leaving 6 bases between the germline ends. Germline CDR1 and CDR2: MNHEY and SVGEGT. This CDR3 is 12 amino acids long. In DNA, the CDR3 is TGTGCCAGCAGTTACGCGGTTTACGAGCAGTACTTC. It yields the protein CASSYAVYEQYF.

The chain couples TRBV15 to TRBJ1-2; TRBD1 aligns across 9 bases. Germline trimming cut 3 bases from V and 6 bases from J; bases unmatched to any gene: 8. This CDR3 spans 15 amino acids. The V gene's germline CDR1 is LNHNV and CDR2 YYDKDF (reference sequence). CDR3 DNA sequence: TGTGCCACCAGCAGTGGGACAGGGTATAAGGATGGCTACACCTTC. The encoded protein is CATSSGTGYKDGYTF.

This chain joins TRBV4-1 and TRBJ2-7; D unresolved. Trimming took off 0 bases at V and 4 bases at J, with 16 bases between the two ends. CDR1 and CDR2 (germline): MGHRA, YSYEKL. The CDR3 runs to 16 residues. CDR3 DNA sequence: TGCGCCAGCAGCCAAGATCCCCCTAATCGTCTTTACGAGCAGTACTTC. It encodes CASSQDPPNRLYEQYF.

This sequence joins TRBV11-3 and TRBJ2-7, with TRBD1 matching 7 bases. Germline CDR1 is SGHNT and CDR2 is YENEEA. V trimming: 9 bases; J trimming: 5 bases; junction bases outside the gene matches: 7. The length of the CDR3 is 12 residues. Written as DNA, the CDR3 is TGTGCCAGTCCAGACAGGGTCCACGAGCAGTACTTC. This gives the protein CASPDRVHEQYF.

The chain carries TRBV12-3 or TRBV12-4 and TRBJ1-5, with D possibly being TRBD1 (6 bases). There are 12 residues in the CDR3. Trimming stripped 5 bases from V and 6 bases from J, with 8 bases between. The CDR3, as DNA: TGTGCCAGCAGTGCAGGGGCTCAGCCCCAGCATTTT. It encodes CASSAGAQPQHF.

This clone was counted between two and nine times. V and J are TRBV19 and TRBJ1-1; the match to TRBD1 covers 10 bases. After removal of 4 bases from V and 4 bases from J, the junction contained 9 bases not matched to a gene. The CDR3 runs to 16 residues. CDR1 is LNHDA and CDR2 is SQIVND in the germline V gene (reference sequence). The CDR3 sequence: CASSTYPGQGSTEAFF. Here the CDR3 DNA reads TGTGCCAGTAGTACCTATCCGGGACAGGGGAGCACTGAAGCTTTCTTT.

CDR3 sequence: CASSLEGLAFEQYF. The CDR3 bases are TGCGCCAGCAGCTTGGAGGGACTAGCTTTCGAGCAGTACTTC. This chain joins TRBV5-1 and TRBJ2-7; the match to TRBD2 covers 9 bases. Germline CDR1 reads SGHRS; CDR2 reads YFSETQ. With V trimmed by 0 bases and J by 6 bases, 4 bases remained unmatched. The CDR3 length is 14 residues. Complete variable domain (other parts from reference TRBV5-1 and TRBJ2-7): KAGVTQTPRYLIKTRGQQVTLSCSPISGHRSVSWYQQTPGQGLQFLFEYFSETQRNKGNFPGRFSGRQFSNSRSEMNVSTLELGDSALYLCASSLEGLAFEQYFGPGTRLTVT.

The J gene is TRBJ2-7, the V gene TRBV5-1; D gene ambiguous. The CDR3 has 12 residues. Germline CDR1 SGHRS, CDR2 YFSETQ. The V gene lost 5 bases and the J gene lost 5 bases, with 11 bases spanning the gap. The CDR3 is CASRGVGDEQYF. In DNA, the CDR3 is TGCGCCAGCAGGGGCGTGGGCGACGAGCAGTACTTC.

This clone has a handful of counts. The V gene is TRBV7-3, the J gene TRBJ2-7; unclear D gene. From germline, CDR1 is SGHTA and CDR2 FQGTGA. Trimming stripped 2 bases from V and 0 bases from J, with 8 bases between. This CDR3 contains 14 residues. The DNA for the CDR3 is TGTGCCAGCAGCTTATCGAGCAACTCCTACGAGCAGTACTTC. Its translation is CASSLSSNSYEQYF.

This clone has a single count. The genes are TRBV18 and TRBJ2-7; 9 bases agree with TRBD1. CDR3 length: 15 amino acids. The trim removed 2 bases at V and 7 bases at J, leaving 9 bases unmatched. Germline assignment: CDR1 KGHSH and CDR2 LQKENI. For the CDR3, the DNA is TGTGCCAGCTCACCAGTACGGGACAGGGTTAGAGAGCAGTACTTC. This codes for CASSPVRDRVREQYF.

The rearrangement joins TRBV3-1 (or the pseudogene TRBV3-2) to TRBJ1-1; possibly TRBD1 for D (5 bases). V shed 2 bases and J shed 1 base, with 5 bases lying between them. Germline assignment: CDR1 LGHDT and CDR2 YNNKEL (reference sequence). This CDR3 comprises 13 residues. The CDR3 nucleotides read TGTGCCAGCAGCCAAACAGGGAACACTGAAGCTTTCTTT. Protein: CASSQTGNTEAFF.

This clone was recorded only once. The chain couples TRBV5-1 to TRBJ2-7; tentatively, D is TRBD2 (6 bases). The germline CDR1 and CDR2 sequences are SGHRS and YFSETQ. V was trimmed by 0 bases and J by 3 bases, leaving 10 bases between them. The CDR3 covers 14 residues. The CDR3 region has the DNA TGCGCCAGCAGCTTGGCGGGAGCGGACTACGAGCAGTACTTC. The encoded protein is CASSLAGADYEQYF.

This chain joins TRBV28 and TRBJ1-1; D is uncertain. The V gene's germline CDR1 is MDHEN and CDR2 SYDVKM. Trimming took 3 bases from V and 11 from J, leaving 10 bases between them. The CDR3 contains 11 residues. The CDR3 spells CASSFGRWAFF. The CDR3 bases are TGTGCCAGCAGTTTCGGGAGGTGGGCTTTCTTT. Based on the CDR3 plus reference TRBV28 and TRBJ1-1, the full variable domain is DVKVTQSSRYLVKRTGEKVFLECVQDMDHENMFWYRQDPGLGLRLIYFSYDVKMKEKGDIPEGYSVSREKKERFSLILESASTNQTSMYLCASSFGRWAFFGQGTRLTVV.

In its sample, this clone was seen a few times. This chain joins TRBV7-9 and TRBJ1-1; D is unresolved. Germline V gene data show CDR1 as SEHNR and CDR2 as FQNEAQ (reference sequence). V was shortened by 5 bases and J by 4 bases, with 17 bases between the two germline ends. The CDR3 has 15 residues. The CDR3: CASSPPGGLGTEAFF. The DNA of the CDR3 is TGTGCCAGCAGCCCCCCCGGAGGCCTGGGCACTGAAGCTTTCTTT.

This chain uses TRBV5-5 with TRBJ2-5; 10 nucleotides agree with TRBD1. Per germline, CDR1 SGHKS and CDR2 YYEKEE (reference sequence). This CDR3 contains 16 residues. The V segment lost 0 bases and the J segment 10 bases; nucleotides outside the gene matches: 12. The chain's CDR3 is CASSLEDGQGGLGQYF. Written as DNA, the CDR3 is TGTGCCAGCAGCTTGGAAGACGGACAGGGGGGTTTGGGCCAGTACTTC.